This T cell receptor (beta chain) came from a study of T cell repertoires in cytomegalovirus infection. Turning to the study itself: CMV infection and matching HLA type were both indicated by public TCR beta signatures.

A single record per CDR3 protein comes from TCRdb applying MiXCR to the reads. The sample holds approximately 130,000 distinct CDR3 sequences, 7% to 10% seen once. Study-wide results and limits: Cumulative frequency (of public TCR beta family members) identified carriers of CMV plus the relevant HLA. HLA-C-restricted CMV-specific TCR beta clonotypes were dominant in the ex vivo response.

Details on this clonotype: Its specificity is not known.

This CDR3 has 14 amino acids. The V gene lost 3 bases and the J gene lost 7 bases, with 15 bases spanning the gap. Source material: PBMCs. The receptor was isolated from a human donor in good health (CMV status not recorded). Some clones in this sample may be carry-over from other donors' samples. This chain connects TRBV12-3 or TRBV12-4 to TRBJ1-1; D unclear. As DNA, the CDR3 is TGTGCCAGCAGTTTTAAGGGATCGACAAGTGAAGCTTTCTTT. This sequence encodes CASSFKGSTSEAFF.